One and the same sample provided the 22 T cell receptor beta chains below, sequenced in a study of siplizumab effects on memory and regulatory T cells. This table comes from immunoSEQ multiplex PCR, and its TCRdb copy is limited to in-frame clones, with some not included. The top ten hold approximately 0.25% of the sample, which has 40,000 to 45,000 clones, around 90% seen once. Sequenced input: naive CD4+ T cells sorted from blood. These TCRs come from a human donor in good health.

This chain joins TRBV14 and TRBJ2-2; D is ambiguous. In germline, CDR1 is SGHDN, CDR2 FVKESK. Trimming cost V 2 bases and J 4 bases, with 5 bases left between them. The CDR3 covers 13 residues. The CDR3 is CASSQQITGELFF. The CDR3 coding sequence is TGTGCCAGCAGCCAACAAATCACCGGGGAGCTGTTTTTT.

The chain links TRBV12-5 to TRBJ2-7; D tentatively reads TRBD1 or TRBD2 (5 bases each). With 5 bases removed from V and 5 bases from J, the gap between germline ends came to 13 bases. The CDR3 contains 13 residues. The germline CDR1 and CDR2 sequences are LGHNT and FRNRAP. The CDR3 spells CASGGGIEDEQYF. CDR3 coding DNA: TGTGCTAGTGGTGGGGGAATAGAAGACGAGCAGTACTTC.

This chain connects TRBV18 to TRBJ1-1, with D maybe TRBD1 (6 bases). Germline loops: CDR1 KGHSH, CDR2 LQKENI. This CDR3 has 13 amino acids. V lost 3 bases, J lost 4 bases, and 9 bases lay in between. The CDR3 bases are TGTGCCAGCTCACCCAGGGGCCGCACTGAAGCTTTCTTT. It translates to CASSPRGRTEAFF.

This rearrangement joins TRBV20-1 to TRBJ1-1; D gene uncertain. Trimming left V 2 bases short and J 8 bases short, with 9 bases between. CDR1 and CDR2 (germline): DFQATT, SNEGSKA (reference sequence). This CDR3 comprises 11 residues. The CDR3 here is CSARQSVEAFF. In DNA, the CDR3 is TGCAGTGCTAGACAGTCCGTAGAAGCTTTCTTT.

The V and J genes are TRBV11-2 and TRBJ2-3; D not resolved. Between the trimmed V and J ends, which lost 5 bases and 8 bases, there was a span of 17 bases. The CDR3 loop spans 14 amino acids. Germline V gene data show CDR1 as SGHAT and CDR2 as FQNNGV. The CDR3 loop is CASSQIISSGTQYF. The CDR3 nucleotides are TGTGCCAGCAGCCAAATCATAAGCTCGGGTACGCAGTATTTT. Full variable domain (remainder filled in from reference TRBV11-2 and TRBJ2-3): EAGVAQSPRYKIIEKRQSVAFWCNPISGHATLYWYQQILGQGPKLLIQFQNNGVVDDSQLPKDRFSAERLKGVDSTLKIQPAKLEDSAVYLCASSQIISSGTQYFGPGTRLTVL.

This chain joins TRBV5-6 and TRBJ1-5; D not certain. This CDR3 is 16 amino acids long. The V gene lost 5 bases and the J gene lost 1 base, with 16 bases spanning the gap. The germline V gene encodes CDR1 SGHDT and CDR2 YYEEEE. The CDR3 sequence is CASSPSRKWSNQPQHF. In DNA, the CDR3 is TGTGCCAGCAGTCCCTCGAGGAAATGGAGCAATCAGCCCCAGCATTTT. Looking up the rest from reference TRBV5-6 and TRBJ1-5 gives the full variable domain: DAGVTQSPTHLIKTRGQQVTLRCSPKSGHDTVSWYQQALGQGPQFIFQYYEEEERQRGNFPDRFSGHQFPNYSSELNVNALLLGDSALYLCASSPSRKWSNQPQHFGDGTRLSIL.

V gene TRBV19 combines with J gene TRBJ1-4; D gene uncertain. V lost 6 bases and J lost 8, with 16 bases in between. Germline loops: CDR1 LNHDA, CDR2 SQIVND (reference sequence). The CDR3 consists of 14 residues. The CDR3 is CASSRMGGPEKLFF. As DNA, the CDR3 is TGTGCCAGTAGCCGAATGGGAGGTCCCGAAAAACTGTTTTTT.

This chain joins TRBV5-1 and TRBJ2-5; weak D call: TRBD2 (6 bases). Germline V gene data show CDR1 as SGHRS and CDR2 as YFSETQ. V was cut by 1 base and J by 1 base, with 8 bases left in between. The CDR3 loop spans 14 amino acids. CDR3 in DNA: TGCGCCAGCAGCTTGACTAGCATCCAAGAGACCCAGTACTTC. Protein product: CASSLTSIQETQYF.

The chain recombines TRBV6-1 with TRBJ2-1; 11 bases are a match to TRBD2. The J segment lost 6 bases and the V segment lost 3 bases, leaving 4 bases of the junction unmatched. The CDR3 covers 15 residues. Looked up from germline, CDR1 is MNHNS and CDR2 is SASEGT. The DNA for the CDR3 is TGTGCCAGCAGTGAGGGACTAGCGGTCTTCAATGAGCAGTTCTTC. Its protein is CASSEGLAVFNEQFF.

In DNA, the CDR3 is TGTGCCAGTAGTCCATGGATGAACACTGAAGCTTTCTTT. This translates into CASSPWMNTEAFF. The V gene is TRBV19, the J gene TRBJ1-1, with unresolved D. The CDR3 has 13 residues. Trimming took 5 bases from V and 0 from J, leaving 7 bases between them. Germline CDR1 is LNHDA and CDR2 is SQIVND (reference sequence).

The gene calls are TRBV6-1 and TRBJ2-7; 10 bases match TRBD2. With V trimmed by 2 bases and J by 4 bases, 5 bases remained unmatched. Germline V gene data show CDR1 as MNHNS and CDR2 as SASEGT. This CDR3 is built from 15 residues. The CDR3 here is CASSESSGSQYEQYF. DNA for the CDR3: TGTGCCAGCAGTGAATCTAGCGGGAGTCAGTACGAGCAGTACTTC.

The chain is built from TRBV5-4 and TRBJ1-4; 7 bases are shared with TRBD1. Germline CDR1 and CDR2: SGHNT and YYREEE (reference sequence). The J segment lost 4 bases and the V segment lost 3 bases, leaving 3 bases of the junction unmatched. This CDR3 spans 14 amino acids. The CDR3 loop is CASSSDRSNEKLFF. The CDR3 bases are TGTGCCAGCAGCTCGGACAGGAGTAATGAAAAACTGTTTTTT.

This clone has only a few counts. The rearrangement links TRBV4-1 to TRBJ1-2; 7 bases are shared with TRBD1. Unmatched junction bases numbered 11, after V lost 1 base and J lost 9 bases. Germline loops: CDR1 MGHRA, CDR2 YSYEKL. The CDR3 spans 15 residues. The CDR3 here is CASSQAGWDRASYTF. The CDR3 nucleotides read TGCGCCAGCAGCCAAGCAGGGTGGGACAGAGCCAGCTACACCTTC.

The chain carries TRBV12-5 and TRBJ1-4, with TRBD1 identical over 11 bases. The germline CDR1 and CDR2 sequences are LGHNT and FRNRAP. The CDR3 sequence is 16 residues long. V was clipped by 7 bases and J by 5 bases; unmatched bases: 9. The CDR3 region has the DNA TGTGCTAGTGCCGGGGACAGGGGGGGTATGAATGAAAAACTGTTTTTT. Residues: CASAGDRGGMNEKLFF.

This clone has just one count. The rearrangement joins TRBV4-2 to TRBJ1-1; D remains unclear. The CDR3 extends over 15 amino acids. Germline-derived CDR1 and CDR2 are LGHNA and YNFKEQ. The V gene lost 5 bases and the J gene lost 1 base, with 14 bases spanning the gap. The CDR3 nucleotides read TGTGCCAGCAGCTTGTGGCAGGAGGCGAACACTGAAGCTTTCTTT. Translated: CASSLWQEANTEAFF.

The chain has TRBV6-5 and TRBJ1-1; TRBD1 matches at 10 bases. V shed 4 bases, J shed 11 bases, and the junction held 4 bases outside the gene matches. Germline V gene data show CDR1 as MNHEY and CDR2 as SVGAGI. CDR3 length: 12 amino acids. DNA for the CDR3: TGTGCCAGCAGTTCCCGGGACAGGGGTGCTTTCTTT. Its protein product is CASSSRDRGAFF.

The chain combines TRBV9 with TRBJ2-7, with 11 bases matching TRBD2. Germline CDR1 reads SGDLS; CDR2 reads YYNGEE. The CDR3 contains 16 residues. The trim removed 0 bases at V and 2 bases at J, leaving 4 bases unmatched. CDR3 protein: CASSVALLAGAYEQYF. In DNA, the CDR3 is TGTGCCAGCAGCGTAGCTCTACTAGCGGGGGCCTACGAGCAGTACTTC. Together with reference TRBV9 and TRBJ2-7, the CDR3 gives the full variable domain: DSGVTQTPKHLITATGQRVTLRCSPRSGDLSVYWYQQSLDQGLQFLIQYYNGEERAKGNILERFSAQQFPDLHSELNLSSLELGDSALYFCASSVALLAGAYEQYFGPGTRLTVT.

A few counts support this clone. This chain joins TRBV27 and TRBJ1-5; possibly TRBD1 for D (5 bases). The CDR3 totals 13 residues. Trimming took 5 bases from V and 7 from J, leaving 12 bases between them. The V gene's germline CDR1 is MNHEY and CDR2 SMNVEV (reference sequence). CDR3 bases: TGTGCCAGCAGTGGCAGGGAAAGGCAGCCCCAGCATTTT. This gives the protein CASSGRERQPQHF.

CDR3 sequence (DNA): TGTGCCAGCAGTGCATCCGGGACAGTTAAAAACATTCAGTACTTC. Translating gives CASSASGTVKNIQYF. The rearrangement joins TRBV25-1 to TRBJ2-4, with TRBD1 matching over 7 bases. The CDR3 is 15 amino acids. The junction had 7 bases not matched to a gene; V was cut back by 4 bases and J by 4 bases. Germline lookup yields CDR1 MGHDK and CDR2 SYGVNS.

This clone was picked up one time. The rearrangement uses TRBV9 and TRBJ2-3, with a weak D call TRBD2 (5 bases). Germline-derived CDR1 and CDR2 are SGDLS and YYNGEE. This CDR3 region has 14 residues. The V end was cut by 0 bases, the J end by 2 bases, with 7 bases between. For the CDR3, the DNA is TGTGCCAGCAGCGTAGCGGGGTTCACAGATACGCAGTATTTT. Its protein product is CASSVAGFTDTQYF.

V gene TRBV6-1 combines with J gene TRBJ2-1, with a possible D match to TRBD2 (5 bases). The V gene's germline CDR1 is MNHNS and CDR2 SASEGT. Trimming cost V 6 bases and J 15 bases, with 21 bases left between them. CDR3 length: 13 residues. The chain's CDR3 is CASRVEGSLVWFF. In DNA form, the CDR3 reads TGTGCCAGCAGGGTTGAAGGGAGCTTAGTTTGGTTCTTC.

The chain links TRBV9 to TRBJ2-3; 7 bases line up with TRBD2. Germline V gene lookup returns CDR1 SGDLS and CDR2 YYNGEE. This CDR3 has 11 residues. The ends lost 7 bases at V and 4 bases at J; junction bases unmatched: 0. CDR3 loop: CASGGADTQYF. The CDR3 region has the DNA TGTGCCAGCGGGGGGGCAGATACGCAGTATTTT.